The 8 T cell receptor beta chains given below trace back to one sample, sequenced in a study of T cell repertoires in cytomegalovirus infection. TCRdb ran MiXCR on the reads and lists one entry per CDR3 protein. The sample contains roughly 130,000 distinct CDR3 sequences, 7% to 10% of which appear only once. The sequenced sample was PBMCs. Every receptor here comes from a human donor in good health (CMV status not recorded). Some clones in this sample may be carry-over from other donors' samples.

The table lists this clonotype with many counts. This chain connects TRBV7-6 to TRBJ1-3; D remains ambiguous. V lost 2 bases to trimming and J lost 6 bases, with 11 bases between them. Germline V gene lookup returns CDR1 SGHVS and CDR2 FNYEAQ. CDR3 length: 14 residues. CDR3 nucleotide sequence: TGTGCCAGCAGCTTAAACGAGGGCGCAAACACCATATATTTT. Protein product: CASSLNEGANTIYF. The full variable domain, with the rest looked up from reference TRBV7-6 and TRBJ1-3, is GAGVSQSPRYKVTKRGQDVALRCDPISGHVSLYWYRQALGQGPEFLTYFNYEAQQDKSGLPNDRFSAERPEGSISTLTIQRTEQRDSAMYRCASSLNEGANTIYFGEGSWLTVV.

This clonotype was detected many times. V gene TRBV7-2 combines with J gene TRBJ2-4; 8 nucleotides agree with TRBD1. Losses at the gene ends were 2 bases for V and 13 bases for J; bases not matched to a gene: 4. Germline assignment: CDR1 SGHTA and CDR2 FQGNSA. CDR3 size: 12 residues. CDR3 DNA: TGTGCCAGCAGCTTAAGACAGGGGTCCCAGTACTTC. It codes for CASSLRQGSQYF.

V gene TRBV6-2 or TRBV6-3 combines with J gene TRBJ1-1; no reliable D call. This CDR3 has 11 amino acids. CDR1 is MNHEY, CDR2 SVGEGT, per germline. The V and J ends lost 1 base and 8 bases respectively, with 5 bases between them. CDR3 sequence: CASSYWLEAFF. In DNA, the CDR3 is TGTGCCAGCAGTTACTGGTTGGAAGCTTTCTTT.

Ten or more counts support this clonotype. A read error may produce the germline difference seen at one junction end. The genes are TRBV19 and TRBJ2-5; 9 bases line up with TRBD1. The CDR3 spans 13 residues. Germline values: CDR1 LNHDA, CDR2 SQIVND (reference sequence). The CDR3 is CASSIDRGETQYF. CDR3 DNA sequence: TGTGCCAGCAGTATTGACAGGGGGGAGACCCAGTACTTC.

This clonotype occurred many times. The CDR3 DNA is TGTGCCAGCAGCTTTGGCAACAACTACGAGCAGTACTTC. It translates to CASSFGNNYEQYF. V is TRBV7-2 and J is TRBJ2-7; D uncertain. CDR1 SGHTA and CDR2 FQGNSA come from the germline V gene. Trimming removed 3 bases at V and 3 bases at J, with 9 bases between. This CDR3 comprises 13 residues.

This clonotype was picked up many times. The J gene is TRBJ1-2, the V gene TRBV12-3 or TRBV12-4; D call uncertain. The CDR3 runs to 14 residues. V lost 3 bases to trimming and J lost 5 bases, with 13 bases between them. The CDR3 DNA reads TGTGCCAGCAGTTTCGATACAGATCGGTATGGCTACACCTTC. Protein sequence: CASSFDTDRYGYTF.

This clonotype occurred many times. The CDR3 coding sequence is TGTGCTGACACACTTTCCTTTAACACTGAAGCTTTCTTT. Residues: CADTLSFNTEAFF. J is TRBJ1-1 and V is TRBV2; D gene unclear. This CDR3 spans 13 amino acids. Germline V CDR1 and CDR2: SNHLY, FYNNEI.

In the case of this clonotype: At one end, the junction sequence differs from germline, possibly due to a read error. V is TRBV25-1 and J is TRBJ1-6; maybe TRBD1 (5 bases). The V gene's germline CDR1 is MGHDK and CDR2 SYGVNS. The CDR3 runs to 14 residues. CDR3 coding DNA: TGTGCCAGCGGCGACAGACCTTATAATTCCCCCCCCCACTTT. The encoded protein is CASGDRPYNSPPHF.